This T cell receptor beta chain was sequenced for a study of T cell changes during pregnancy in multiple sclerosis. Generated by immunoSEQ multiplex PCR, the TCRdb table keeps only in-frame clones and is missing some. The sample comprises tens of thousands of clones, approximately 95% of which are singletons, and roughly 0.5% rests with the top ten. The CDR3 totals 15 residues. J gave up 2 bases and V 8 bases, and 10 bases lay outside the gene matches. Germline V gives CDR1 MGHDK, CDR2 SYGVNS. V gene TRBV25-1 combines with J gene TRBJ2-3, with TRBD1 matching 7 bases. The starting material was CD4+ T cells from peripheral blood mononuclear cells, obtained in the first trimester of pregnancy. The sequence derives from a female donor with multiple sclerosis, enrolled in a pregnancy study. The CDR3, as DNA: TGTGCCAGCTCGCTCCGGACAGGTTCCACAGATACGCAGTATTTT. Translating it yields CASSLRTGSTDTQYF. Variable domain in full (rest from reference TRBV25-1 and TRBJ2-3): EADIYQTPRYLVIGTGKKITLECSQTMGHDKMYWYQQDPGMELHLIHYSYGVNSTEKGDLSSESTVSRIRTEHFPLTLESARPSHTSQYLCASSLRTGSTDTQYFGPGTRLTVL.